The 27 T cell receptor beta chains reported below all come from one sample, sequenced in a study of T cell responses to AZD1222 COVID-19 vaccine. The assay was immunoSEQ multiplex PCR, and TCRdb's table has in-frame clones only and misses some. The sample yields 120,000 to 150,000 clones, approximately 86% seen once. Material: peripheral blood, obtained on day 0 of AZD1222 vaccination. The receptors were sampled from an adult in good health.

This chain links TRBV11-2 with TRBJ2-3; possibly TRBD2 for D (7 bases). CDR1 and CDR2 (germline): SGHAT, FQNNGV. CDR3 length: 18 residues. The germline V and J ends were trimmed by 5 bases and 8 bases, with 29 bases remaining between them. CDR3 region: CASSLTGSERGWRVTQYF. The CDR3 nucleotides read TGTGCCAGCAGCCTGACAGGTTCGGAGCGGGGCTGGCGGGTTACGCAGTATTTT.

This chain joins TRBV27 and TRBJ1-4; D gene unclear. This CDR3 has 13 amino acids. Trimming left V 3 bases short and J 4 bases short, with 6 bases between. The germline V gene encodes CDR1 MNHEY and CDR2 SMNVEV (reference sequence). Here the CDR3 DNA reads TGTGCCAGCAGTTTTTGGAGTAATGAAAAACTGTTTTTT. Translation: CASSFWSNEKLFF. Variable domain in full (rest from reference TRBV27 and TRBJ1-4): EAQVTQNPRYLITVTGKKLTVTCSQNMNHEYMSWYRQDPGLGLRQIYYSMNVEVTDKGDVPEGYKVSRKEKRNFPLILESPSPNQTSLYFCASSFWSNEKLFFGSGTQLSVL.

The chain recombines TRBV27 with TRBJ1-1, with a weak D call TRBD1 (5 bases). This CDR3 spans 14 amino acids. Germline V gene sequence: CDR1 MNHEY, CDR2 SMNVEV (reference sequence). V was cut by 6 bases and J by 10 bases, with 21 bases left in between. The CDR3 loop is CASSLNPRPGGAFF. CDR3 in DNA: TGTGCCAGCAGCCTCAATCCCCGCCCCGGGGGAGCTTTCTTT.

V gene TRBV25-1 combines with J gene TRBJ2-7, with 8 bases fitting TRBD1. The CDR3 contains 11 residues. Germline trimming cut 3 bases from V and 10 bases from J; bases unmatched to any gene: 2. CDR1 and CDR2 (germline): MGHDK, SYGVNS. The CDR3 nucleotides read TGTGCCAGCAGTGACCAGGGGGCCCAGTACTTC. Protein product: CASSDQGAQYF.

This chain uses TRBV5-6 with TRBJ1-6, with TRBD1 identical over 8 bases. There are 15 residues in the CDR3. The trim removed 6 bases at V and 6 bases at J, leaving 8 bases unmatched. Germline loops: CDR1 SGHDT, CDR2 YYEEEE. CDR3 nucleotides: TGTGCCAGCACTCCAGGGGGCGGGGGTAATTCACCCCTCCACTTT. Protein sequence: CASTPGGGGNSPLHF. The variable domain in full, with the rest retrieved from reference TRBV5-6 and TRBJ1-6, is DAGVTQSPTHLIKTRGQQVTLRCSPKSGHDTVSWYQQALGQGPQFIFQYYEEEERQRGNFPDRFSGHQFPNYSSELNVNALLLGDSALYLCASTPGGGGNSPLHFGNGTRLTVT.

The chain couples TRBV18 to TRBJ2-4; D may be TRBD1 (6 bases). The germline V and J ends were trimmed by 5 bases and 0 bases, with 14 bases remaining between them. The germline CDR1 and CDR2 sequences are KGHSH and LQKENI. The CDR3 length is 16 residues. The CDR3 protein is CASSSTGSRAKNIQYF. The DNA of the CDR3 is TGTGCCAGCTCATCGACAGGCTCCCGAGCCAAAAACATTCAGTACTTC. Full variable domain (remainder filled in from reference TRBV18 and TRBJ2-4): NAGVMQNPRHLVRRRGQEARLRCSPMKGHSHVYWYRQLPEEGLKFMVYLQKENIIDESGMPKERFSAEFPKEGPSILRIQQVVRGDSAAYFCASSSTGSRAKNIQYFGAGTRLSVL.

The chain is built from TRBV4-3 and TRBJ2-2; 11 nucleotides agree with TRBD2. The CDR3 runs 17 residues. The germline CDR1 and CDR2 sequences are LGHNA and YSLEER. J was trimmed by 5 bases and V by 5 bases; bases with no gene match: 10. CDR3 sequence reads: CASSNITSGSYTGELFF. The CDR3 DNA reads as TGCGCCAGCAGCAACATCACTAGCGGGAGTTATACCGGGGAGCTGTTTTTT.

The V and J genes are TRBV28 and TRBJ1-1; D is possibly TRBD1 (6 bases). V shed 6 bases and J shed 6 bases, with 17 bases lying between them. The CDR3 covers 14 residues. CDR1 and CDR2 (germline): MDHEN, SYDVKM. Here the CDR3 reads CASRTGSPDAEAFF. The DNA of the CDR3 is TGTGCCAGCAGAACAGGGTCCCCAGACGCTGAAGCTTTCTTT.

CDR3 in amino acids: CASSPVRTGELFF. The CDR3 DNA reads TGTGCCAGCTCACCGGTTCGCACCGGGGAGCTGTTTTTT. The chain carries TRBV18 and TRBJ2-2; no definite D call. This CDR3 has 13 amino acids. The germline V and J ends were trimmed by 3 bases and 4 bases, with 6 bases remaining between them. CDR1 is KGHSH and CDR2 is LQKENI in the germline V gene.

This chain joins TRBV11-1 and TRBJ1-2; 7 bases are a match to TRBD1. Trimming removed 4 bases from V and 2 bases from J; junction bases left unmatched: 7. The germline V gene has CDR1 SGHAT and CDR2 FQDESV (reference sequence). The CDR3 contains 15 residues. CDR3 residues: CASSSEPGQNYGYTF. Here the CDR3 DNA reads TGTGCCAGCAGCTCCGAGCCGGGACAGAACTATGGCTACACCTTC.

CDR3 residues: CASSLIRGSPLHF. Here the CDR3 DNA reads TGTGCCAGCAGTTTAATCCGGGGTTCACCCCTCCACTTT. This sequence joins TRBV28 and TRBJ1-6; unclear D gene. Germline V gene lookup returns CDR1 MDHEN and CDR2 SYDVKM. Trimming pared 2 bases from V and 9 bases from J, leaving 8 bases between. The CDR3 totals 13 residues. Full variable domain (outside the CDR3, taken from reference TRBV28 and TRBJ1-6): DVKVTQSSRYLVKRTGEKVFLECVQDMDHENMFWYRQDPGLGLRLIYFSYDVKMKEKGDIPEGYSVSREKKERFSLILESASTNQTSMYLCASSLIRGSPLHFGNGTRLTVT.

This sequence joins TRBV15 and TRBJ2-7, with 8 bases fitting TRBD1. The germline V gene has CDR1 LNHNV and CDR2 YYDKDF (reference sequence). Unmatched junction bases numbered 6, after V lost 6 bases and J lost 2 bases. The CDR3 has 14 residues. This chain's CDR3 is CATRQDRATYEQYF. CDR3 DNA sequence: TGTGCCACCAGACAGGACAGGGCCACCTACGAGCAGTACTTC.

The rearrangement uses TRBV5-1 and TRBJ1-2; the D gene is possibly TRBD1 (6 bases). CDR3 length equals 14 residues. Trimming took 0 bases from V and 7 from J, leaving 13 bases between them. From germline, CDR1 is SGHRS and CDR2 YFSETQ. CDR3 sequence reads: CASSLDWDNPGYTF. The CDR3 coding sequence is TGCGCCAGCAGCTTGGACTGGGACAACCCTGGCTACACCTTC. The full variable domain, rest sourced from reference TRBV5-1 and TRBJ1-2, is KAGVTQTPRYLIKTRGQQVTLSCSPISGHRSVSWYQQTPGQGLQFLFEYFSETQRNKGNFPGRFSGRQFSNSRSEMNVSTLELGDSALYLCASSLDWDNPGYTFGSGTRLTVV.

The chain combines TRBV5-4 with TRBJ2-2, with a possible D match to TRBD1 (6 bases). The CDR3 loop spans 16 amino acids. V lost 4 bases and J 0 bases, leaving 13 bases between the germline ends. Germline V CDR1 and CDR2: SGHNT, YYREEE (reference sequence). CDR3 loop: CASSPKGQPNTGELFF. The CDR3 coding sequence is TGTGCCAGCAGCCCAAAAGGACAGCCGAACACCGGGGAGCTGTTTTTT. Combining the CDR3 with reference TRBV5-4 and TRBJ2-2 gives the whole variable domain ETGVTQSPTHLIKTRGQQVTLRCSSQSGHNTVSWYQQALGQGPQFIFQYYREEENGRGNFPPRFSGLQFPNYSSELNVNALELDDSALYLCASSPKGQPNTGELFFGEGSRLTVL.

The rearrangement uses TRBV10-1 and TRBJ1-2; unclear D gene. The V and J ends lost 4 bases and 3 bases respectively, with 9 bases between them. Looked up from germline, CDR1 is WNHNN and CDR2 is SYGVQD (reference sequence). The CDR3 covers 13 residues. The CDR3 bases are TGCGCCAGCAGTGGGCCAGGTGACTATGGCTACACCTTC. This encodes CASSGPGDYGYTF.

In this sample, this clone turned up once. The chain uses TRBV21-1 and TRBJ1-6; the tabulated D call, TRBD1, remains unverified against the DNA. TRBV21-1 is described as a pseudogene. The CDR3 has 16 amino acids. CDR3 bases: TGTGCCAGCACCAAAGGGGTATGGGCAGGGTGGTCACCCCTCCACTTT. It specifies CASTKGVWAGWSPLHF.

The rearrangement links TRBV5-1 to TRBJ2-1; D gene unclear. Trimming shortened V by 0 bases and J by 0 bases, and 7 bases separated the two germline ends. The CDR3 is 15 amino acids. Germline assignment: CDR1 SGHRS and CDR2 YFSETQ. The CDR3 coding sequence is TGCGCCAGCAGCTTGGATGCCCTCTCCTACAATGAGCAGTTCTTC. It specifies CASSLDALSYNEQFF.

V and J are TRBV3-1 (or the pseudogene TRBV3-2) and TRBJ2-1; D is undetermined. Germline lookup yields CDR1 LGHDT and CDR2 YNNKEL (reference sequence). Between the trimmed V and J ends, which lost 1 base and 2 bases, there was a span of 12 bases. The CDR3 is 16 amino acids. CDR3 nucleotides: TGTGCCAGCAGCCAAGTAGACGGTCGTCCCTACAATGAGCAGTTCTTC. This codes for CASSQVDGRPYNEQFF.

The chain has TRBV11-2 and TRBJ1-1; 7 nucleotides match TRBD1. CDR3 length: 16 residues. Germline V gives CDR1 SGHAT, CDR2 FQNNGV. After removal of 4 bases from V and 0 bases from J, the junction contained 8 bases not matched to a gene. The CDR3 loop reads CASSSKPGGMNTEAFF. The CDR3 nucleotides read TGTGCCAGCAGCTCAAAACCAGGGGGAATGAACACTGAAGCTTTCTTT.

The chain is built from TRBV28 and TRBJ2-5, with 9 bases aligning to TRBD2. The J segment lost 5 bases and the V segment lost 3 bases, leaving 16 bases of the junction unmatched. Germline values: CDR1 MDHEN, CDR2 SYDVKM. The CDR3 consists of 18 residues. The CDR3 region has the DNA TGTGCCAGCAGTTTTCAGTTTGGGCTAGCGGGGCGCGGGGAGACCCAGTACTTC. This codes for CASSFQFGLAGRGETQYF. Drawing the rest from reference TRBV28 and TRBJ2-5, the complete variable domain is DVKVTQSSRYLVKRTGEKVFLECVQDMDHENMFWYRQDPGLGLRLIYFSYDVKMKEKGDIPEGYSVSREKKERFSLILESASTNQTSMYLCASSFQFGLAGRGETQYFGPGTRLLVL.

DNA for the CDR3: TGTGCCAGCAGCTCGTGGACTAGCGCCTATTCAGATACGCAGTATTTT. It yields the protein CASSSWTSAYSDTQYF. V gene TRBV7-2 combines with J gene TRBJ2-3; 9 nucleotides line up with TRBD2. The CDR3 is 16 amino acids. The germline V gene has CDR1 SGHTA and CDR2 FQGNSA. V lost 4 bases to trimming and J lost 4 bases; unmatched junction nucleotides: 9.

This clone was observed once. CDR3 loop: CASSLAASGDYGYTF. The CDR3 region has the DNA TGTGCCAGCAGTTTAGCGGCGTCTGGGGACTATGGCTACACCTTC. V is TRBV27 and J is TRBJ1-2; D is unresolved. Trimming took 2 bases from V and 3 from J, leaving 13 bases between them. CDR1 MNHEY and CDR2 SMNVEV come from the germline V gene (reference sequence). CDR3 length: 15 residues.

The J gene is TRBJ1-1, the V gene TRBV12-5; D not resolved. The CDR3 spans 14 residues. The ends were cut back, 4 bases at V and 5 bases at J, with 14 bases in the middle. CDR1 is LGHNT and CDR2 is FRNRAP in the germline V gene. CDR3 nucleotide sequence: TGTGCTAGTGGTTGGGGTAGCTCTGGGACTGAAGCTTTCTTT. As protein: CASGWGSSGTEAFF. Combining the CDR3 with reference TRBV12-5 and TRBJ1-1 gives the whole variable domain DARVTQTPRHKVTEMGQEVTMRCQPILGHNTVFWYRQTMMQGLELLAYFRNRAPLDDSGMPKDRFSAEMPDATLATLKIQPSEPRDSAVYFCASGWGSSGTEAFFGQGTRLTVV.

The chain joins TRBV4-2 to TRBJ2-7; D not certain. Trimming removed 0 bases from V and 2 bases from J, with 11 bases in between. Germline loops: CDR1 LGHNA, CDR2 YNFKEQ. This CDR3 is built from 15 residues. The chain's CDR3 is CASSQDRQSPYEQYF. CDR3 coding DNA: TGTGCCAGCAGCCAAGATCGGCAGAGCCCCTACGAGCAGTACTTC.

V usage is TRBV15 and J usage is TRBJ2-3; the match to TRBD2 covers 7 bases. CDR1 and CDR2 from the germline V gene are LNHNV and YYDKDF (reference sequence). CDR3 length: 14 amino acids. V lost 11 bases, J lost 2 bases, and 10 bases stayed unmatched. The CDR3 region is CASGRAGDTDTQYF. The CDR3, as DNA: TGTGCCTCTGGCCGTGCGGGAGACACAGATACGCAGTATTTT.

The rearrangement links TRBV5-5 to TRBJ1-1; no clear D gene. The germline CDR1 and CDR2 sequences are SGHKS and YYEKEE (reference sequence). V was trimmed by 0 bases and J by 0 bases, leaving 6 bases between them. The CDR3 consists of 14 residues. The CDR3 region has the DNA TGTGCCAGCAGCTTGGCAAGCATGAACACTGAAGCTTTCTTT. It is translated as CASSLASMNTEAFF.

The chain recombines TRBV4-3 with TRBJ1-1, with D possibly TRBD1 on 5 matching bases. This CDR3 region has 16 residues. The germline V gene has CDR1 LGHNA and CDR2 YSLEER. The V gene lost 4 bases and the J gene lost 5 bases, with 20 bases spanning the gap. The CDR3 loop is CASSPRSGDIYTEAFF. CDR3 sequence (DNA): TGCGCCAGCAGCCCCCGTTCGGGGGATATTTATACTGAAGCTTTCTTT.